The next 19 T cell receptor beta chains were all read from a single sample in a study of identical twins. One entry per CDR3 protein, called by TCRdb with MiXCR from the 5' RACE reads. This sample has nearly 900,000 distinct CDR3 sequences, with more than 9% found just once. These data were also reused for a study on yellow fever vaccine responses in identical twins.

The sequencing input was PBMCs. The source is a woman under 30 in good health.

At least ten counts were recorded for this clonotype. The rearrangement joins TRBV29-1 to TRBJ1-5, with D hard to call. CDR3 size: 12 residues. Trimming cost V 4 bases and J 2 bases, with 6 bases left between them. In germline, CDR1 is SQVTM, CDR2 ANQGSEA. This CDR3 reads CSVGEGNQPQHF. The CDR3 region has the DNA TGCAGCGTTGGGGAGGGCAATCAGCCCCAGCATTTT. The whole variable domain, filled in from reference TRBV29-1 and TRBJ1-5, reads SAVISQKPSRDICQRGTSLTIQCQVDSQVTMMFWYRQQPGQSLTLIATANQGSEATYESGFVIDKFPISRPNLTFSTLTVSNMSPEDSSIYLCSVGEGNQPQHFGDGTRLSIL.

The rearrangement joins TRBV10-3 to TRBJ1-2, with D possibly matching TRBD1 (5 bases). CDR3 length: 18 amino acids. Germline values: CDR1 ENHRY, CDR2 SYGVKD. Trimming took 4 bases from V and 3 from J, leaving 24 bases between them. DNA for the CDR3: TGTGCCATCAGTGGTCCCGCCCCACCAGGGTTGGTGGACTATGGCTACACCTTC. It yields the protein CAISGPAPPGLVDYGYTF.

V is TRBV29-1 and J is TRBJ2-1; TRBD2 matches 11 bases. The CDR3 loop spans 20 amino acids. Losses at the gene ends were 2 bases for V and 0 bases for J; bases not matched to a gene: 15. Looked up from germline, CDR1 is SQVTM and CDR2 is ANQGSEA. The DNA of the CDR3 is TGCAGCGTTGAAAACTCGTTAGCGGGGGGGCTCTCGAGCTCCTACAATGAGCAGTTCTTC. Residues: CSVENSLAGGLSSSYNEQFF.

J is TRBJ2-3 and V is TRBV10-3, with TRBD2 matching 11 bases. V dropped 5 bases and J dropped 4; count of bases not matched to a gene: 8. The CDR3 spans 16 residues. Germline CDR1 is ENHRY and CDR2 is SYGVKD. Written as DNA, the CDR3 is TGTGCCATCAGTTCCCAACTAGCGGGAGTGGCAGATACGCAGTATTTT. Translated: CAISSQLAGVADTQYF.

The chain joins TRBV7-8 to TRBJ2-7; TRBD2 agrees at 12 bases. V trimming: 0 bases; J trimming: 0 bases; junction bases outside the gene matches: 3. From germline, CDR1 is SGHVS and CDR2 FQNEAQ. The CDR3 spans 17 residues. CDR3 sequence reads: CASSLAMGLAGSYEQYF. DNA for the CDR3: TGTGCCAGCAGCTTAGCGATGGGACTAGCGGGCTCCTACGAGCAGTACTTC.

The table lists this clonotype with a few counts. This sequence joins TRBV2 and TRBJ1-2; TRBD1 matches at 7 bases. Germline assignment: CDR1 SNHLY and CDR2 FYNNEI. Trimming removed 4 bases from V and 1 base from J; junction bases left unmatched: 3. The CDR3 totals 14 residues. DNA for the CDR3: TGTGCCAGCAGTGTGCAGGGGGGTAACTATGGCTACACCTTC. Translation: CASSVQGGNYGYTF.

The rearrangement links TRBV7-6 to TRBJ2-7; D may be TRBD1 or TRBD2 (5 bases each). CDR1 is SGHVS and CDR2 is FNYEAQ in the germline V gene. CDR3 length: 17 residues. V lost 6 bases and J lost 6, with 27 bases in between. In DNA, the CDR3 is TGTGCCAGCAGTACCAGTCCCCCGCCGGGGCCACAAATCGAGCAGTACTTC. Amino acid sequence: CASSTSPPPGPQIEQYF.

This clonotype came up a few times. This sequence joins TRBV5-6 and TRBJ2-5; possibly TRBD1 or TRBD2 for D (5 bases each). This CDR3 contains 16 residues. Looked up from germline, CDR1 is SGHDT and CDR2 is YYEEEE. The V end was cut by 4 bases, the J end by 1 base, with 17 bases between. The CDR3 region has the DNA TGTGCCAGCAGCCTGGGGGTTGAAGCTTTCCAAGAGACCCAGTACTTC. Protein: CASSLGVEAFQETQYF.

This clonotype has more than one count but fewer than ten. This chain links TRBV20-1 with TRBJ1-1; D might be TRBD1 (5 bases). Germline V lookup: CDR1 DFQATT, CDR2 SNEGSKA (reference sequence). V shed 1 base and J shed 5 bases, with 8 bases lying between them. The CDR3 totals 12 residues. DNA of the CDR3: TGCAGTGCTAGAGCGAGACAGACTGAAGCTTTCTTT. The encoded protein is CSARARQTEAFF.

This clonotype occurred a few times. As DNA, the CDR3 is TGTGCCAGCAGTTCACTAGCGGAACGGGCGTACGAGCAGTACTTC. It codes for CASSSLAERAYEQYF. The rearrangement uses TRBV12-3 or TRBV12-4 and TRBJ2-7; 8 nucleotides line up with TRBD2. The V segment lost 4 bases and the J segment 4 bases; nucleotides outside the gene matches: 9. This CDR3 has 15 residues.

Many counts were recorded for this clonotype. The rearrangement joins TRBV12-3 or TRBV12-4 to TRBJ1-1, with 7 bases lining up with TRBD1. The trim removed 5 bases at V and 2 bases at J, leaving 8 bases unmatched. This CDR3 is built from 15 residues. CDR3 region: CASSDFDRANTEAFF. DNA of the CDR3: TGTGCCAGCAGTGACTTTGACAGGGCTAACACTGAAGCTTTCTTT.

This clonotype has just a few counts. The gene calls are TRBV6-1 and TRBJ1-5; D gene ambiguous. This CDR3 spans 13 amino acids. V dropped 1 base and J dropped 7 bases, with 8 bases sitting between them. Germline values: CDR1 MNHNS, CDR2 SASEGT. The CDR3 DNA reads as TGTGCCAGCAGTGAAGTACGTGGCCAGCCCCAGCATTTT. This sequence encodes CASSEVRGQPQHF.

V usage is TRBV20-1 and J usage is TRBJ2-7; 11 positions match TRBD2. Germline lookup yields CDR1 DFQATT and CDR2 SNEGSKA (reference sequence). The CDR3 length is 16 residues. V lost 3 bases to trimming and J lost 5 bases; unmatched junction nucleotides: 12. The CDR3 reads CSARGSGRASSHEQYF. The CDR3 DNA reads TGCAGTGCTAGGGGTAGCGGGAGGGCCTCGTCCCACGAGCAGTACTTC.

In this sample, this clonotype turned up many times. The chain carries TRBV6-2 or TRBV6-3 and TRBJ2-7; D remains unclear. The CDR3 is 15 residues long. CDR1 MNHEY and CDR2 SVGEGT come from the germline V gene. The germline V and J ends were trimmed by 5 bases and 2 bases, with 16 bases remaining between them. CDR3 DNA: TGTGCCAGCAGTCCCCCTGGGCGTCTTGCCTACGAGCAGTACTTC. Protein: CASSPPGRLAYEQYF.

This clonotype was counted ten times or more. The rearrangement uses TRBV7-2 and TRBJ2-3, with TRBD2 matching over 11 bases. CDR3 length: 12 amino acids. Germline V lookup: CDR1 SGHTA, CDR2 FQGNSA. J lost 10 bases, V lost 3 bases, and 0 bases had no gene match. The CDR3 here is CASSLTSGAQYF. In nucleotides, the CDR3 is TGTGCCAGCAGCTTGACTAGCGGGGCGCAGTATTTT.

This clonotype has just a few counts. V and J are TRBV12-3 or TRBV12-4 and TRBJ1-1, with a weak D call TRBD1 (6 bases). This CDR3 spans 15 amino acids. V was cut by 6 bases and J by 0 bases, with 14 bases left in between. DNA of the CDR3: TGTGCCAGCAGCTCCATTCGGGGGCTGAACACTGAAGCTTTCTTT. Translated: CASSSIRGLNTEAFF.

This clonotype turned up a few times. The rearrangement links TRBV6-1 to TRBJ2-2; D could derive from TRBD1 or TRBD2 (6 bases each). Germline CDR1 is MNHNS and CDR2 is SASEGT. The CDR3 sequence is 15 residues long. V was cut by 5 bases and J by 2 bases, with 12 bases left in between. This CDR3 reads CASSRGTPNTGELFF. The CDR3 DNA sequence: TGTGCCAGCAGTCGGGGGACACCCAACACCGGGGAGCTGTTTTTT.

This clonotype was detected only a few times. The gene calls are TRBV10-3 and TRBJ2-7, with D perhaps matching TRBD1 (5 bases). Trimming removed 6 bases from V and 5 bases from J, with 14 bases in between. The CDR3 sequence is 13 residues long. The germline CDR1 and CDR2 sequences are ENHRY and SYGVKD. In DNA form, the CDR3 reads TGTGCCATCAGACCTGACAGTGCCCACGAGCAGTACTTC. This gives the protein CAIRPDSAHEQYF.

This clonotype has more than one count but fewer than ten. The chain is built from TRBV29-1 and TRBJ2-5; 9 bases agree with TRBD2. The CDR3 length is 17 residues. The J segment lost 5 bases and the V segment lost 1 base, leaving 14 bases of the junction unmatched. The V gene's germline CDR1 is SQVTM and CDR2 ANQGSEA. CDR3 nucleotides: TGCAGCGTTGAAGTTTTGCGCGGACTAGCGATTGGGGAGACCCAGTACTTC. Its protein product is CSVEVLRGLAIGETQYF.